Here is one T cell receptor (gamma chain) with its context. What it binds is unknown. A far more abundant clone sits one base away, making this likely a read error. Other DNA sequences in the sample encode the same CDR3. Vgamma9/Vdelta2+ and Vdelta2-negative gammadelta T cells were flow-sorted from PBMC for bulk sequencing. TCRdb processed the multiplex PCR reads again with the CATT caller. The sample has about 30,000 gamma-chain clones; 1.4% to 1.5% are singletons. This CDR3 is 17 amino acids long. The germline CDR1 and CDR2 sequences are GITISATS and ISYDGTV (reference sequence). These data originate in a study of γδ T cells in repeated Plasmodium falciparum infection. Study information: Over about 600 days, donors received four mosquito-bite P. falciparum NF54 infections. Timepoints: baseline, immediately before selected infections, and 21 days after every infection. Study outcomes and limitations: One small rural Malian village, predominantly a single ethnic group, supplied the cohort. In Vdelta2-negative, largely Vdelta1+, gammadelta repertoires, repeated controlled infections appeared to drive clonal selection waves.

This sequence originates from a pool of human donors (malaria-infected and uninfected, not separated). The source material was gamma-delta T cells from blood. V and J are TRGV9 and TRGJP. TCRdb gives no J gene; it was assigned here by matching the DNA to germline. CDR3: CALWEERLELGKKIKVF. CDR3 nucleotides: TGTGCCTTGTGGGAGGAACGTCTGGAGTTGGGTAAAAAAATCAAGGTATTT.